This T cell receptor (beta chain) was sequenced during a study of blood T cell repertoires in COVID-19. Study at large: From the United States, Italy and Spain came samples of acute and convalescent COVID-19. The cDNA or gDNA used as material had been derived from T cells, B-cell-depleted T cells, or PBMCs.

Source study methods: Amplified reference gene primers provided the basis for estimating nucleated cell counts. The data were produced by immunoSEQ multiplex PCR, yet TCRdb's version contains in-frame clones alone and is incomplete. The V and J calls and clone size were taken over from that table, and D and trimming were inferred from the DNA. The data show roughly 90,000 clones, with over 70% seen just once and 31% held by the top ten. CDR3 length: 14 amino acids. Germline values: CDR1 SGHRS, CDR2 YFSETQ. The V and J ends lost 4 bases and 2 bases respectively, with 9 bases between them. The TCR originated in a woman aged 80 or older with active or convalescent COVID-19. The chain uses TRBV5-1 and TRBJ2-2, with D hard to call. The sequencing input was peripheral blood. The CDR3 DNA reads TGCGCCAGCAGCGCCCTGACAAACACCGGGGAGCTGTTTTTT. Its translation: CASSALTNTGELFF. The full variable domain, completed using reference TRBV5-1 and TRBJ2-2, is KAGVTQTPRYLIKTRGQQVTLSCSPISGHRSVSWYQQTPGQGLQFLFEYFSETQRNKGNFPGRFSGRQFSNSRSEMNVSTLELGDSALYLCASSALTNTGELFFGEGSRLTVL.